This TCR beta chain was documented in a study of human T cells and chemical hapten exposure. About the study: Slight volume differences across pooled libraries mainly accounted for varying per-sample TCR yields.

Per the original data handling: Samples had a median of around 88,000 TCRs, ranging roughly 23,224 to 750,000. TCRdb reprocessed the RACE reads with MiXCR, giving one entry per CDR3 protein. TCRdb's processing, not the study's, gives the V and J calls here. The top ten clones hold about 3% of a sample with tens of thousands of distinct CDR3 sequences, around 9% of them seen once. This CDR3 has 15 residues. Germline V lookup: CDR1 SGHNT, CDR2 YYREEE (reference sequence). Trimming cost V 5 bases and J 2 bases; bases outside gene matches: 7. Time point in this sample: healthy volunteer bleed at 2 weeks. Total RNA was isolated from whole blood that had not been fractionated.

V gene TRBV5-4 combines with J gene TRBJ2-7, with 10 bases identical to TRBD2. The clonotype comes from a female donor in good health. Some clones in this sample may be carry-over from other donors' samples. The sequenced sample was whole blood. CDR3 bases: TGTGCCAGCAGTTCCCGACTAGCGGGTACCTACGAGCAGTACTTC. Translation gives CASSSRLAGTYEQYF.